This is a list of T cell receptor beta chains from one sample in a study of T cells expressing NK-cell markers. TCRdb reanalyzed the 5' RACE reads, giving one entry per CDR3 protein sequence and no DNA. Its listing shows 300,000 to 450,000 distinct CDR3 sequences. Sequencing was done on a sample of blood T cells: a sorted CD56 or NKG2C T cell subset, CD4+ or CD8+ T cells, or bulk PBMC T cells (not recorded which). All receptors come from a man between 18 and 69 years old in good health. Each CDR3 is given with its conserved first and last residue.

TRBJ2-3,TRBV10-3,CAITYSGASTDTQYF
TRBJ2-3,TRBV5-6,CASSLVGYPAQYF
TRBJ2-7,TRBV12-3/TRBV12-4,CASGPGQGSYEQYF
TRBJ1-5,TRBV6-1,CASSEGDRNYQPQHF
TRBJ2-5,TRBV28,CASRRDAVTETQYF
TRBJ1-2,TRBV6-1,CASRHRVYGYTF
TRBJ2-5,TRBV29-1,CSVTPGGLQETQYF
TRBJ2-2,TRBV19,CASSIRRGFGTGELFF
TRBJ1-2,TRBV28,CASTYPNRASYGYTF
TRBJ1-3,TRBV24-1,CATLTGISGNTIYF
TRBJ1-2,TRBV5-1,CASGPRGGLSGYTF
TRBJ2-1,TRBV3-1,CASSRTSGHEQFF
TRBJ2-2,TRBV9,CASSVDSGLTTGELFF
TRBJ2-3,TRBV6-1,CASSIKGGRKQYF
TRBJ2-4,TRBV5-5,CASSAGAGLAKNIQYF
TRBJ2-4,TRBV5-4,CASSFGGLTKNIQYF
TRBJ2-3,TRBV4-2,CASSPPPAGELTSTDTQYF
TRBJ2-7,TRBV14,CASSRNWDIREQYF
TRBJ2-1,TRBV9,CASSADRGGRMKNEQFF
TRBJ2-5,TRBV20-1,CSVTRQHQETQYF
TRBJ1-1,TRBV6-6,CASSYPTEAFF
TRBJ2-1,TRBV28,CASSLGSGSLQLYEQFF
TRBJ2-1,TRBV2,CASRPTESSYNEQFF
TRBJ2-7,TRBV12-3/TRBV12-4,CASSLRQGAGEQYF
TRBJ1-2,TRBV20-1,CSASPGTGGIYGYTF
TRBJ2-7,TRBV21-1,CASSKNRGQGVEWAYEQYF
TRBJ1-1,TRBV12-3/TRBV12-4,CASSLGGQGDIGAFF
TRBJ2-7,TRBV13,CASSLLRQLDYEQYF